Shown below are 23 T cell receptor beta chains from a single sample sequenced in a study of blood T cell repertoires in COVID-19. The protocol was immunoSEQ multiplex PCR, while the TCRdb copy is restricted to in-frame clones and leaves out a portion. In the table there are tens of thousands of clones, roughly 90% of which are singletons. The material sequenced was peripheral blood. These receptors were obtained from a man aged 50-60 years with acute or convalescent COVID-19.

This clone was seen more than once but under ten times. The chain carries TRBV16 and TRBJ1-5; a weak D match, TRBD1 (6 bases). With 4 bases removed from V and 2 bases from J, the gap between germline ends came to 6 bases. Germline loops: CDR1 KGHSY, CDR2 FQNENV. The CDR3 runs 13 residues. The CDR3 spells CASSRQGNQPQHF. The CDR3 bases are TGTGCCAGCAGCCGACAGGGCAATCAGCCCCAGCATTTT. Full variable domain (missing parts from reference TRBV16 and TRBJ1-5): GEEVAQTPKHLVRGEGQKAKLYCAPIKGHSYVFWYQQVLKNEFKFLISFQNENVFDETGMPKERFSAKCLPNSPCSLEIQATKLEDSAVYFCASSRQGNQPQHFGDGTRLSIL.

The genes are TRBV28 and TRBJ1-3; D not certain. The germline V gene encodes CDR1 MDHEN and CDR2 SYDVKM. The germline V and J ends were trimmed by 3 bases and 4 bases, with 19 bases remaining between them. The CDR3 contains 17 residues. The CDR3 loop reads CASSLAIYGVRGNTIYF. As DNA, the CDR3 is TGTGCCAGCAGTTTGGCGATATATGGAGTAAGGGGAAACACCATATATTTT.

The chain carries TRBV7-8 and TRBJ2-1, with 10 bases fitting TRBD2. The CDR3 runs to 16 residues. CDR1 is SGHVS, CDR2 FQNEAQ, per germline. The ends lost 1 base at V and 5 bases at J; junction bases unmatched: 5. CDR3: CASSLVGSGRDNEQFF. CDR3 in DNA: TGTGCCAGCAGCTTAGTGGGGAGCGGGAGGGACAATGAGCAGTTCTTC.

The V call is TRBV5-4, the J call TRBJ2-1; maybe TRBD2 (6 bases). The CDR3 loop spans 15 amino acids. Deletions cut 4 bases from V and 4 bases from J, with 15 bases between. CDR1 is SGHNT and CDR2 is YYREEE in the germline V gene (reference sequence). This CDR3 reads CASSPDLSGYNEQFF. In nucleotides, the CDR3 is TGTGCCAGCAGCCCTGACCTAAGCGGGTACAATGAGCAGTTCTTC. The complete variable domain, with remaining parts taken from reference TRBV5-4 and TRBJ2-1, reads ETGVTQSPTHLIKTRGQQVTLRCSSQSGHNTVSWYQQALGQGPQFIFQYYREEENGRGNFPPRFSGLQFPNYSSELNVNALELDDSALYLCASSPDLSGYNEQFFGPGTRLTVL.

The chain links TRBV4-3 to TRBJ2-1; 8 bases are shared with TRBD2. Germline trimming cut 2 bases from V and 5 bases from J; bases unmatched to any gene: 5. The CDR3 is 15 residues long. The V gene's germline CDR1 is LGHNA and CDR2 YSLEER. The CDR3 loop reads CASSQRGGHDNEQFF. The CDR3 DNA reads TGCGCCAGCAGCCAACGGGGGGGCCACGACAATGAGCAGTTCTTC.

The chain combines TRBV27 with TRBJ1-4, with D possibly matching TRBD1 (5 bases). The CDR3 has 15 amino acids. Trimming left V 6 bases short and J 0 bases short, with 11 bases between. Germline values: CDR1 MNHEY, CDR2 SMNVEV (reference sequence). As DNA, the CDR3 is TGTGCCAGCAGGAGTCTAGGGGCAACTAATGAAAAACTGTTTTTT. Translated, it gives CASRSLGATNEKLFF. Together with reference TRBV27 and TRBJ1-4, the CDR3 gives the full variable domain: EAQVTQNPRYLITVTGKKLTVTCSQNMNHEYMSWYRQDPGLGLRQIYYSMNVEVTDKGDVPEGYKVSRKEKRNFPLILESPSPNQTSLYFCASRSLGATNEKLFFGSGTQLSVL.

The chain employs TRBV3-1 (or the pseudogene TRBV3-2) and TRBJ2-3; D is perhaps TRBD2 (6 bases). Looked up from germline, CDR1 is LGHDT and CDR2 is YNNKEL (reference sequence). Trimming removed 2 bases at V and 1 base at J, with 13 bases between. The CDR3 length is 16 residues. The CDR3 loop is CASSQRLDVGTDTQYF. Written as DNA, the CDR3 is TGTGCCAGCAGCCAACGACTAGATGTCGGCACAGATACGCAGTATTTT.

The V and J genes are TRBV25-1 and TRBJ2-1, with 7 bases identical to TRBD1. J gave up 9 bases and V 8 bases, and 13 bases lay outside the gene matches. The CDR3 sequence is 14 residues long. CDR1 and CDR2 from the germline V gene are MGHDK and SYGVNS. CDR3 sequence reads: CASYDDKGASEQFF. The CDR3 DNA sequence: TGTGCCAGCTATGACGATAAGGGGGCGAGTGAGCAGTTCTTC.

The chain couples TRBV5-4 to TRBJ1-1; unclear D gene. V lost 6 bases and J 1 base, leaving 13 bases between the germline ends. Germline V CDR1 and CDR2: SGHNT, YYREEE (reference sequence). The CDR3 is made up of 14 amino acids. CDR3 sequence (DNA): TGTGCCAGCACCCTTGGGCCGTCGAACACTGAAGCTTTCTTT. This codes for CASTLGPSNTEAFF.

CDR3 protein: CASSITRGFGYTF. CDR3 coding DNA: TGTGCCAGTAGTATAACCAGGGGGTTTGGCTACACCTTC. The V and J genes are TRBV19 and TRBJ1-2, with 7 bases fitting TRBD1. The CDR3 covers 13 residues. Germline CDR1 LNHDA, CDR2 SQIVND (reference sequence). V shed 2 bases and J 7 bases; nucleotides not matched to a gene: 4.

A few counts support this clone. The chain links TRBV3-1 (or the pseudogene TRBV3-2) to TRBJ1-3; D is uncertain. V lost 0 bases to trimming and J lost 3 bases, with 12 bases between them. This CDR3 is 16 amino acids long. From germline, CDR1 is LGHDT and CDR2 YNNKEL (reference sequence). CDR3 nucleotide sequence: TGTGCCAGCAGCCAAGATTTTGGCGGATATGGAAACACCATATATTTT. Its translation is CASSQDFGGYGNTIYF.

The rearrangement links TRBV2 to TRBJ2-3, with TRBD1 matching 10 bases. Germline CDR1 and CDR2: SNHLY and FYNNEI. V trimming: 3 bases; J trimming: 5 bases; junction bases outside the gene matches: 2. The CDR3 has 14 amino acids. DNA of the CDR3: TGTGCCAGCAGTGAGGGACAGGGGAGAGATACGCAGTATTTT. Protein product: CASSEGQGRDTQYF.

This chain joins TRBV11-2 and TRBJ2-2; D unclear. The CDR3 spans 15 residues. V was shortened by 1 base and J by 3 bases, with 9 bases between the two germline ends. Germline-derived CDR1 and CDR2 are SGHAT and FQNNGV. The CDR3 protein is CASSLGVYYTGELFF. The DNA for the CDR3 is TGTGCCAGCAGCTTAGGTGTCTATTACACCGGGGAGCTGTTTTTT. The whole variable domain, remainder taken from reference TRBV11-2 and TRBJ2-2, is EAGVAQSPRYKIIEKRQSVAFWCNPISGHATLYWYQQILGQGPKLLIQFQNNGVVDDSQLPKDRFSAERLKGVDSTLKIQPAKLEDSAVYLCASSLGVYYTGELFFGEGSRLTVL.

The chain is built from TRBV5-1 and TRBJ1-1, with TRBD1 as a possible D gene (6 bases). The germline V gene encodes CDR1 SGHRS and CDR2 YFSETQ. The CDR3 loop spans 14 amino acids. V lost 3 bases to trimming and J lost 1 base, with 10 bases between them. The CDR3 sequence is CASSSQGRNTEAFF. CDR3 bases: TGCGCCAGCAGCTCACAGGGTCGGAACACTGAAGCTTTCTTT.

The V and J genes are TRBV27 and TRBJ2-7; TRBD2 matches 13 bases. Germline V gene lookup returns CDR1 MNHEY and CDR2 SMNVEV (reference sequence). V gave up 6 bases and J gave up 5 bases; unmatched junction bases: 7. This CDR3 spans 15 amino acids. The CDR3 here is CASSPTSGRVDEQYF. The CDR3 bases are TGTGCCAGCAGCCCCACTAGCGGGAGGGTCGACGAGCAGTACTTC.

CDR3 loop: CASRPEGREAAFF. The CDR3 DNA reads TGTGCCAGTAGGCCTGAGGGGAGGGAGGCGGCTTTCTTT. The rearrangement uses TRBV19 and TRBJ1-1, with a possible D match to TRBD1 (5 bases). CDR3 length equals 13 residues. Trimming removed 6 bases at V and 11 bases at J, with 19 bases between. Germline V lookup: CDR1 LNHDA, CDR2 SQIVND (reference sequence).

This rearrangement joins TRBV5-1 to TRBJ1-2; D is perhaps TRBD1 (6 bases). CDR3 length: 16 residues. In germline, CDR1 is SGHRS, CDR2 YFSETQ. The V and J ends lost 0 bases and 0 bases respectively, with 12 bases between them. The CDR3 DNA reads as TGCGCCAGCAGCTTGGGTCGAACAGGGACTAACTATGGCTACACCTTC. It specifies CASSLGRTGTNYGYTF.

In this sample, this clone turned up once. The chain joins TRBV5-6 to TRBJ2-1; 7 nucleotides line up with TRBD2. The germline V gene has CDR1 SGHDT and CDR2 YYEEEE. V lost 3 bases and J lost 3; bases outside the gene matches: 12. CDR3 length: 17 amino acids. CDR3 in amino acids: CASSSISGLIDYNEQFF. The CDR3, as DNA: TGTGCCAGCAGCTCGATTTCGGGACTAATCGACTACAATGAGCAGTTCTTC.

CDR3: CASEGTAYNEQFF. The CDR3 DNA reads TGTGCCAGCGAGGGGACTGCATACAATGAGCAGTTCTTC. The chain uses TRBV12-3 or TRBV12-4 and TRBJ2-1; weak D call: TRBD2 (6 bases). V lost 8 bases, J lost 4 bases, and 12 bases lay in between. This CDR3 is 13 amino acids long.

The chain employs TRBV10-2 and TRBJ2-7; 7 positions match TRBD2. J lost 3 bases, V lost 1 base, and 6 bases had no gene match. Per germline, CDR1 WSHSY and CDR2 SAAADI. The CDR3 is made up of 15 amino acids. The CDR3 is CASSELRTRFYEQYF. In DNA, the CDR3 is TGCGCCAGCAGTGAGTTGCGGACTAGGTTCTACGAGCAGTACTTC.

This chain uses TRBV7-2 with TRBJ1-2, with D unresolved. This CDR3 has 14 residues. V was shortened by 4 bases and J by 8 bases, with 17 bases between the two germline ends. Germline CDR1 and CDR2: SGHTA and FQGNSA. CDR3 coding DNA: TGTGCCAGCAGCTCCCCCGGTATCGCCGGGGGCTACACCTTC. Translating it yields CASSSPGIAGGYTF.

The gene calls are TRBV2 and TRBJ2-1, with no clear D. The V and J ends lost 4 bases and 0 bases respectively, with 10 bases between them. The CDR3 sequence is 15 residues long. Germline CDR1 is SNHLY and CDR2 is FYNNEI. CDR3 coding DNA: TGTGCCAGCAGTGCGCTAGTTCGCTCCTACAATGAGCAGTTCTTC. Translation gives CASSALVRSYNEQFF.

This chain's CDR3 is CSVTGQLTDTQYF. CDR3 DNA sequence: TGCAGCGTTACAGGGCAGCTAACAGATACGCAGTATTTT. The chain links TRBV29-1 to TRBJ2-3; possible D gene TRBD1, 6 bases. Germline values: CDR1 SQVTM, CDR2 ANQGSEA. The CDR3 totals 13 residues. V lost 5 bases and J 3 bases, leaving 12 bases between the germline ends.